Presented here are 30 T cell receptor beta chains from one specimen sequenced in a study of post-analysis software for immune sequencing data. Study-level findings and limits: Comparison of patients with controls showed about 5 TRBV segments more frequent in patients, TRBV5-6, TRBV5-1 and TRBV20-1 among them.

These receptors lack a known antigen. cDNA libraries of TCR beta carried unique molecular identifiers. TCRdb ran MiXCR on the PCR reads and lists one entry per CDR3 protein. Of roughly 870,000 distinct CDR3 sequences in the sample, 53% were seen once. Sequences were obtained from blood. The receptors here all came from a girl between 5 and 17 years old with multiple sclerosis.

The genes are TRBV20-1 and TRBJ2-5; D is perhaps TRBD1 (6 bases). Matching the DNA end better, TRBJ2-7 makes the J call doubtful. There are 14 residues in the CDR3. Germline CDR1 is DFQATT and CDR2 is SNEGSKA (reference sequence). DNA of the CDR3: TGCAGTGCTTGCCACAGGGTAAAAACCTACGAGCAGTACTTC. Its translation is CSACHRVKTYEQYF.

This clonotype was counted only a few times. This chain uses TRBV27 with TRBJ1-2; perhaps TRBD1 as D (5 bases). The CDR3 totals 13 residues. V lost 3 bases, J lost 5 bases, and 10 bases lay in between. CDR1 MNHEY and CDR2 SMNVEV come from the germline V gene (reference sequence). Written as DNA, the CDR3 is TGTGCCAGCAGTTTCCAGGGACTTTATGGCTACACCTTC. Its protein product is CASSFQGLYGYTF.

The V and J genes are TRBV15 and TRBJ2-1; the match to TRBD2 covers 7 bases. Looked up from germline, CDR1 is LNHNV and CDR2 is YYDKDF (reference sequence). Trimming took 5 bases from V and 0 from J; bases not matched to a gene: 7. The CDR3 runs to 16 residues. The CDR3 region has the DNA TGTGCCACCAGCTCCCTAGGCGGGAGCTCCTACAATGAGCAGTTCTTC. As protein: CATSSLGGSSYNEQFF.

The CDR3 bases are TGTGCCAGCAGCCATCAATTAGCGGGAGGGAAATACAATGAGCAGTTCTTC. Its translation: CASSHQLAGGKYNEQFF. V usage is TRBV7-9 and J usage is TRBJ2-1; the match to TRBD2 covers 11 bases. Per the germline V gene, CDR1 is SEHNR and CDR2 is FQNEAQ (reference sequence). V trimming: 5 bases; J trimming: 4 bases; junction bases outside the gene matches: 10. This CDR3 contains 17 residues.

The sample holds one count of this clonotype. The rearrangement joins TRBV28 to TRBJ2-3, with 7 bases lining up with TRBD1. This CDR3 comprises 16 residues. Per germline, CDR1 MDHEN and CDR2 SYDVKM. V shed 2 bases, J shed 0 bases, and the junction held 5 bases outside the gene matches. In DNA, the CDR3 is TGTGCCAGCAGTTTACGGACAGGCTCTAGCACAGATACGCAGTATTTT. Translation gives CASSLRTGSSTDTQYF.

This chain links TRBV12-3 or TRBV12-4 with TRBJ2-1, with 8 bases that match TRBD2. The V segment lost 8 bases and the J segment 4 bases; nucleotides outside the gene matches: 7. CDR3 length: 14 amino acids. CDR3 nucleotide sequence: TGTGCCAGCGTCCGGGCGGGAGGTTACAATGAGCAGTTCTTC. Residues: CASVRAGGYNEQFF.

This clonotype occurred a few times. The CDR3, as DNA: TGTGCCAGCAGCCAAGATAAGGTTCGGACAGGTCCCAATTCACCCCTCCACTTT. This gives the protein CASSQDKVRTGPNSPLHF. The rearrangement uses TRBV4-2 and TRBJ1-6; 7 nucleotides line up with TRBD1. CDR1 and CDR2 (germline): LGHNA, YNFKEQ. The J segment lost 7 bases and the V segment lost 0 bases, leaving 12 bases of the junction unmatched. CDR3 size: 18 residues.

The chain combines TRBV7-9 with TRBJ1-6; 7 bases align to TRBD1. The CDR3 runs to 17 residues. The ends lost 4 bases at V and 9 bases at J; junction bases unmatched: 15. CDR1 and CDR2 (germline): SEHNR, FQNEAQ (reference sequence). CDR3 coding DNA: TGTGCCAGCAGCTCCAGTAGGGGGCCGGAGGGTATTTCACCCCTCCACTTT. This translates into CASSSSRGPEGISPLHF.

The V gene is TRBV6-6, the J gene TRBJ2-4; no clear D. V gave up 8 bases and J gave up 1 base, with 12 bases separating them. The CDR3 consists of 14 residues. CDR1 MNHNY and CDR2 SVGAGI come from the germline V gene (reference sequence). The CDR3 here is CASPRTVAKNIQYF. CDR3 DNA sequence: TGTGCCAGCCCCCGTACGGTGGCCAAAAACATTCAGTACTTC.

This clonotype was found a few times. This chain links TRBV12-3 or TRBV12-4 with TRBJ2-6; D perhaps matches TRBD2 (5 bases). The CDR3 is made up of 17 amino acids. Between the trimmed V and J ends, which lost 3 bases and 4 bases, there was a span of 16 bases. The CDR3 DNA reads as TGTGCCAGCAGTTTTTTAATTCGGACTGCCGGGGCCAACGTCCTGACTTTC. Protein product: CASSFLIRTAGANVLTF.

This clonotype was detected a few times. V usage is TRBV7-3 and J usage is TRBJ2-5; no definite D call. Germline-derived CDR1 and CDR2 are SGHTA and FQGTGA. V lost 5 bases, J lost 1 base, and 11 bases lay in between. This CDR3 is built from 14 residues. The CDR3 DNA is TGTGCCAGCAGCCCCTCAGGCCCCCAAGAGACCCAGTACTTC. Residues: CASSPSGPQETQYF. Together with reference TRBV7-3 and TRBJ2-5, the CDR3 gives the full variable domain: GAGVSQTPSNKVTEKGKYVELRCDPISGHTALYWYRQSLGQGPEFLIYFQGTGAADDSGLPNDRFFAVRPEGSVSTLKIQRTERGDSAVYLCASSPSGPQETQYFGPGTRLLVL.

The rearrangement joins TRBV29-1 to TRBJ2-4; 8 nucleotides align to TRBD2. The V segment lost 4 bases and the J segment 3 bases; nucleotides outside the gene matches: 5. Germline CDR1 is SQVTM and CDR2 is ANQGSEA. The CDR3 sequence is 14 residues long. CDR3 loop: CSVGHAGGKNIQYF. The CDR3 bases are TGCAGCGTTGGCCACGCGGGGGGCAAAAACATTCAGTACTTC.

This sequence joins TRBV7-9 and TRBJ2-1; either TRBD1 or TRBD2 may fit D (5 bases each). Germline CDR1 SEHNR, CDR2 FQNEAQ (reference sequence). V was clipped by 1 base and J by 10 bases, with 17 bases between them. The CDR3 runs to 15 residues. The CDR3 sequence: CASSLEGSTEGEQFF. The CDR3 DNA is TGTGCCAGCAGCTTAGAGGGGTCCACCGAGGGGGAGCAGTTCTTC.

This chain links TRBV7-8 with TRBJ2-2; D gene ambiguous. Trimming pared 2 bases from V and 0 bases from J, leaving 7 bases between. The CDR3 spans 15 residues. The V gene's germline CDR1 is SGHVS and CDR2 FQNEAQ. The CDR3 here is CASSLPAANTGELFF. In DNA form, the CDR3 reads TGTGCCAGCAGCTTACCGGCAGCGAACACCGGGGAGCTGTTTTTT.

The V gene is TRBV5-1, the J gene TRBJ2-4, with 9 positions matching TRBD1. V dropped 4 bases and J dropped 6; count of bases not matched to a gene: 11. Looked up from germline, CDR1 is SGHRS and CDR2 is YFSETQ. The CDR3 spans 16 residues. CDR3 in amino acids: CASSPGGTGGVNIQYF. CDR3 in DNA: TGCGCCAGCAGCCCGGGAGGCACAGGGGGCGTAAACATTCAGTACTTC.

This clonotype came up once. V gene TRBV13 combines with J gene TRBJ1-1; D is ambiguous. The V end was cut by 10 bases, the J end by 1 base, with 10 bases between. Germline loops: CDR1 PRHDT, CDR2 FYEKMQ (reference sequence). The CDR3 consists of 12 residues. CDR3 amino acids: CATGFRNTEAFF. CDR3 nucleotide sequence: TGTGCCACCGGGTTCCGGAACACTGAAGCTTTCTTT.

V usage is TRBV29-1 and J usage is TRBJ2-5, with a possible D match to TRBD2 (5 bases). This CDR3 is built from 11 residues. Trimming pared 7 bases from V and 4 bases from J, leaving 10 bases between. Germline V gene lookup returns CDR1 SQVTM and CDR2 ANQGSEA. Here the CDR3 DNA reads TGCAGCGGAGGGAGTGGAGAGACCCAGTACTTC. It yields the protein CSGGSGETQYF.

In this sample, this clonotype turned up a few times. The chain has TRBV20-1 and TRBJ2-3; perhaps TRBD2 as D (6 bases). The germline CDR1 and CDR2 sequences are DFQATT and SNEGSKA (reference sequence). CDR3 length equals 16 residues. V was shortened by 6 bases and J by 2 bases, with 21 bases between the two germline ends. The CDR3 DNA reads as TGCAGTGCCACGACGGGTCGCGGCGGGAACACAGATACGCAGTATTTT. This translates into CSATTGRGGNTDTQYF.

The chain has TRBV7-2 and TRBJ2-3, with 11 positions matching TRBD2. Germline values: CDR1 SGHTA, CDR2 FQGNSA. V gave up 1 base and J gave up 6 bases; unmatched junction bases: 9. The CDR3 spans 17 residues. CDR3 region: CASSLVVASGGSDTQYF. CDR3 coding DNA: TGTGCCAGCAGCTTAGTAGTGGCTAGCGGGGGGTCGGATACGCAGTATTTT.

The chain is built from TRBV7-2 and TRBJ2-5; 7 nucleotides match TRBD2. Germline lookup yields CDR1 SGHTA and CDR2 FQGNSA. The length of the CDR3 is 17 residues. Trimming removed 5 bases from V and 5 bases from J; junction bases left unmatched: 17. Written as DNA, the CDR3 is TGTGCCAGCAGCCTCGGGGGGTCAAGCGCTGTTTGGGAGACCCAGTACTTC. This codes for CASSLGGSSAVWETQYF. Together with reference TRBV7-2 and TRBJ2-5, the CDR3 gives the full variable domain: GAGVSQSPSNKVTEKGKDVELRCDPISGHTALYWYRQSLGQGLEFLIYFQGNSAPDKSGLPSDRFSAERTGGSVSTLTIQRTQQEDSAVYLCASSLGGSSAVWETQYFGPGTRLLVL.

V is TRBV9 and J is TRBJ2-5; 11 bases map to TRBD1. Germline values: CDR1 SGDLS, CDR2 YYNGEE. With V trimmed by 2 bases and J by 5 bases, 8 bases remained unmatched. This CDR3 is 16 amino acids long. CDR3 coding DNA: TGTGCCAGCAGCGTTGAACCGGACAGGGGGCGCGAGACCCAGTACTTC. Translating gives CASSVEPDRGRETQYF.

The chain recombines TRBV2 with TRBJ2-1; tentative D call: TRBD2 (5 bases). Trimming removed 3 bases at V and 0 bases at J, with 12 bases between. Per the germline V gene, CDR1 is SNHLY and CDR2 is FYNNEI. This CDR3 comprises 16 residues. CDR3 in DNA: TGTGCCAGCAGTGATCAGCGGCGCAGCTCCTACAATGAGCAGTTCTTC. This gives the protein CASSDQRRSSYNEQFF.

This clonotype came up a few times. V and J are TRBV29-1 and TRBJ2-1; no clear D gene. Germline CDR1 is SQVTM and CDR2 is ANQGSEA. V lost 1 base to trimming and J lost 7 bases, with 8 bases between them. The CDR3 contains 12 residues. CDR3 DNA: TGCAGCGTTGAAGGGCTTCATAATGAGCAGTTCTTC. This codes for CSVEGLHNEQFF.

The chain carries TRBV29-1 and TRBJ2-1, with TRBD2 matching 14 bases. CDR1 and CDR2 from the germline V gene are SQVTM and ANQGSEA. The ends lost 7 bases at V and 7 bases at J; junction bases unmatched: 9. The CDR3 has 15 residues. CDR3 in DNA: TGCAGCGGTGGGACTAGCGGGAGTATTTTGAATGAGCAGTTCTTC. Amino acids: CSGGTSGSILNEQFF.

J is TRBJ2-5 and V is TRBV12-3 or TRBV12-4; weak D call: TRBD2 (6 bases). The CDR3 spans 16 residues. Trimming took 7 bases from V and 7 from J, leaving 25 bases between them. Written as DNA, the CDR3 is TGTGCCAGCACCACCCTACTAGACGGGGGAAAAGGGACCCAGTACTTC. Protein sequence: CASTTLLDGGKGTQYF.

V usage is TRBV29-1 and J usage is TRBJ2-5; 11 nucleotides agree with TRBD2. This CDR3 contains 15 residues. Germline values: CDR1 SQVTM, CDR2 ANQGSEA. V shed 7 bases, J shed 5 bases, and the junction held 12 bases outside the gene matches. CDR3 protein: CSAQTSGSWAETQYF. The DNA of the CDR3 is TGCAGCGCTCAAACTAGCGGGAGTTGGGCTGAGACCCAGTACTTC.

This sequence joins TRBV29-1 and TRBJ1-2, with TRBD1 matching over 7 bases. Trimming at V came to 4 bases and at J to 8 bases, leaving 16 bases not matched to a gene. Looked up from germline, CDR1 is SQVTM and CDR2 is ANQGSEA. The CDR3 contains 15 residues. The CDR3, as DNA: TGCAGCGTTGTGGGTGGGGGACAGACTTCGGGGGGCTACACCTTC. Its protein product is CSVVGGGQTSGGYTF.

The chain is built from TRBV10-3 and TRBJ1-6; TRBD1 matches at 7 bases. The V segment lost 0 bases and the J segment 6 bases; nucleotides outside the gene matches: 5. The CDR3 extends over 16 amino acids. Germline V gene lookup returns CDR1 ENHRY and CDR2 SYGVKD. CDR3 DNA sequence: TGTGCCATCAGTGAGTCCCGGACAGGCCTTAATTCACCCCTCCACTTT. It translates to CAISESRTGLNSPLHF.

The table lists this clonotype with a few counts. The chain links TRBV20-1 to TRBJ2-5; the D is unclear. CDR1 DFQATT and CDR2 SNEGSKA come from the germline V gene (reference sequence). This CDR3 contains 13 residues. V was clipped by 3 bases and J by 3 bases, with 11 bases between them. The CDR3 DNA is TGCAGTGCTAGGGGCAGGAGAAAAGAGACCCAGTACTTC. It yields the protein CSARGRRKETQYF.

The chain is built from TRBV20-1 and TRBJ2-7; D not resolved. With 6 bases removed from V and 4 bases from J, the gap between germline ends came to 22 bases. Looked up from germline, CDR1 is DFQATT and CDR2 is SNEGSKA (reference sequence). The CDR3 spans 15 residues. The DNA of the CDR3 is TGCAGTGCAAATCCTACCCAAAGGGCGGTTTACGAGCAGTACTTC. Translation gives CSANPTQRAVYEQYF.